A selection of T cell receptor beta chains follows, all from one sample in a study of shared clonotypes between healthy human individuals. Only in-frame clones appear in the TCRdb table, and some are missing; sequencing was by immunoSEQ multiplex PCR. Of 2 million to 2.5 million clones in the sample, under 95% were seen once. Sequencing used naive CD4+ T cells from PBMCs. The origin of the receptors is a man aged 18 to 29 in good health. Some clones in this sample may be carry-over from other donors' samples. Both conserved end residues are part of each CDR3. Fields, in order: V gene, clone size, D gene, J gene, CDR3 DNA, CDR3 protein. The D gene is left open where the match is weak. Expanded clones are given a class, and other clones once, few, many or no size at all.

TRBV5-4	once	.	TRBJ2-2	TGTGCCAGCAGCTTGGGAATGCCCAGCAACACCGGGGAGCTGTTTTTT	CASSLGMPSNTGELFF
TRBV7-8	.	.	TRBJ2-1	TGTGCCAGCAGCTTAGAGGGAGTGAATACTTACAATGAGCAGTTCTTC	CASSLEGVNTYNEQFF
TRBV5-1	.	.	TRBJ1-3	TGCGCCAGCACCCGGGACGGGGACTCTGGAAACACCATATATTTT	CASTRDGDSGNTIYF
TRBV6-1	.	.	TRBJ1-1	TGTGCCAGCAGTGTTGACGGAAGCAGCATGAACACTGAAGCTTTCTTT	CASSVDGSSMNTEAFF
TRBV5-1	.	.	TRBJ2-7	TGCGCCAGCAGCTCCCCAGTCGAGCAGTACTTC	CASSSPVEQYF
TRBV6-1	.	TRBD2	TRBJ2-7	TGTGCCAGTACTAGCGGCACTCCGGGAGGCGAGCAGTACTTC	CASTSGTPGGEQYF
TRBV4-1	.	.	TRBJ2-1	TGCGCCAGCAGCCCCTATCCCAGGGGAAACAATGAGCAGTTCTTC	CASSPYPRGNNEQFF
TRBV2	.	.	TRBJ1-3	TGTGCCAGCAGTGAGGAAACAGGGGGAAACACCATATATTTT	CASSEETGGNTIYF
TRBV29-1	.	.	TRBJ2-1	TGCAGCGTTTCCTCGACATACGATGAGCAGTTCTTC	CSVSSTYDEQFF
TRBV6-1	.	.	TRBJ2-3	TGTGCCAGCAGTCTGTTCGGGGGCGCCACAGATACGCAGTATTTT	CASSLFGGATDTQYF
TRBV7-9	.	.	TRBJ1-3	TGTGCCAGTGGTTTATCGGTCTCTGGAAACACCATATATTTT	CASGLSVSGNTIYF
TRBV27	.	.	TRBJ2-5	TGTGCCAGCAAGTTGATGGCAGGGGAAGAGACCCAGTACTTC	CASKLMAGEETQYF
TRBV7-2	.	.	TRBJ2-7	TGTGCCAGCAGCTTAGTGGAGGGCCCCTACGAGCAGTACTTC	CASSLVEGPYEQYF
TRBV18	.	.	TRBJ2-2	TGTGCCAGCTCCCTTGGACAAGCGAACACCGGGGAGCTGTTTTTT	CASSLGQANTGELFF
TRBV15	once	.	TRBJ1-1	TGTGCCACCAGCCTGCCAGGGAGGAACACTGAAGCTTTCTTT	CATSLPGRNTEAFF
TRBV7-8	.	TRBD1	TRBJ2-3	TGTGCCAGCAGCGTGGGACAGGCAGATACGCAGTATTTT	CASSVGQADTQYF
TRBV12-2	.	.	TRBJ2-7	TGTGCAAGTCGACGCATACAGGGGGCCCACGAGCAGTACTTC	CASRRIQGAHEQYF
TRBV30	.	.	TRBJ2-2	TGTGCCTGGAGTTTGGGTTGGGTAAACACCGGGGAGCTGTTTTTT	CAWSLGWVNTGELFF
TRBV6-5	once	.	TRBJ2-7	TGTGCCAGCAGTTCGGGGACAACCGGGACCTACGAGCAGTACTTC	CASSSGTTGTYEQYF
TRBV5-4	.	TRBD2	TRBJ2-7	TGTGCCAGCAGCCCCGACCCCGCGGGAGCATTCTACGAGCAGTACTTC	CASSPDPAGAFYEQYF
TRBV5-1	.	TRBD2	TRBJ2-7	TGCGCCAGCAGCTTTAGCGGGATAGGCGAGCAGTACTTC	CASSFSGIGEQYF
TRBV27	.	.	TRBJ1-1	TGTGCCAGCAGCTCGACGAGGGACAAGCCGAACACTGAAGCTTTCTTT	CASSSTRDKPNTEAFF
TRBV11-2	.	.	TRBJ2-3	TGTGCCAGCAGGAGCCCCCGAGGCGGCAGACAGAGGGATACGCAGTATTTT	CASRSPRGGRQRDTQYF
TRBV6-4	.	TRBD2	TRBJ2-2	TGTGCCAGCAGTCCGGGACTAGCGGGAGAGGGGCCCGGGGAGCTGTTTTTT	CASSPGLAGEGPGELFF
TRBV19	.	TRBD2	TRBJ2-3	TGTGCCAGTAGTATAGCAGGACTAGCCGTTGCAGATACGCAGTATTTT	CASSIAGLAVADTQYF
TRBV5-4	.	TRBD2	TRBJ2-1	TGTGCCAGCAGCTTAAAAGTAGGACTAGCGGAGATCAATGAGCAGTTCTTC	CASSLKVGLAEINEQFF